Presented here are 9 T cell receptor beta chains from one specimen sequenced in a study of molecular identifiers for immune sequencing clone quantification. TCRdb reanalysed the PCR reads using MiXCR and keeps one entry per CDR3 protein. Of around 8,000 distinct CDR3 sequences listed, 33% are singletons. The source material was naive CD8+ T cells from blood, with Jurkat cell RNA spiked in. Subset in this sample: FACS-sorted CD8+CD4-CCR7+CD45RA+ naive T cells. Receptors originate from a human donor in good health. Some libraries in this study had Jurkat cell RNA spiked in.

This clonotype was recorded once. The chain has TRBV20-1 and TRBJ2-7, with 7 bases identical to TRBD2. This CDR3 is built from 13 residues. V lost 5 bases and J lost 2; bases outside the gene matches: 6. CDR1 and CDR2 (germline): DFQATT, SNEGSKA (reference sequence). CDR3 nucleotide sequence: TGCAGTGCTCCACAAGCGGGGACCTACGAGCAGTACTTC. Its translation: CSAPQAGTYEQYF.

The chain employs TRBV5-4 and TRBJ1-2; D uncertain. The CDR3 consists of 16 residues. The V gene lost 0 bases and the J gene lost 4 bases, with 16 bases spanning the gap. Germline CDR1 SGHNT, CDR2 YYREEE (reference sequence). The chain's CDR3 is CASSLAFLEETYGYTF. In DNA form, the CDR3 reads TGTGCCAGCAGCTTGGCCTTCCTAGAGGAAACCTATGGCTACACCTTC. The variable domain in full, with the rest retrieved from reference TRBV5-4 and TRBJ1-2, is ETGVTQSPTHLIKTRGQQVTLRCSSQSGHNTVSWYQQALGQGPQFIFQYYREEENGRGNFPPRFSGLQFPNYSSELNVNALELDDSALYLCASSLAFLEETYGYTFGSGTRLTVV.

As to this clonotype: One junction end does not reproduce the germline sequence, and a read error may be involved. This chain uses TRBV14 with TRBJ1-1, with TRBD1 as a possible D gene (5 bases). CDR1 SGHDN and CDR2 FVKESK come from the germline V gene. The CDR3 covers 13 residues. Here the CDR3 DNA reads TGTGCCAGCAGCCAGGGACCGAACACTGTAGCTTTCTTT. Its translation: CASSQGPNTVAFF.

In this sample, this clonotype is medium-sized (0.01 to 0.1%). The chain links TRBV5-1 to TRBJ2-1; TRBD2 matches at 12 bases. Germline CDR1 is SGHRS and CDR2 is YFSETQ. The trim removed 4 bases at V and 1 base at J, leaving 9 bases unmatched. The CDR3 extends over 18 amino acids. Written as DNA, the CDR3 is TGCGCCAGCAGCCTACTAGCGGGAGGCCGGATGTCCTACAATGAGCAGTTCTTC. It codes for CASSLLAGGRMSYNEQFF. The complete variable domain, with remaining parts taken from reference TRBV5-1 and TRBJ2-1, reads KAGVTQTPRYLIKTRGQQVTLSCSPISGHRSVSWYQQTPGQGLQFLFEYFSETQRNKGNFPGRFSGRQFSNSRSEMNVSTLELGDSALYLCASSLLAGGRMSYNEQFFGPGTRLTVL.

This clonotype is medium-sized within its sample. V is TRBV6-5 and J is TRBJ2-3; D gene ambiguous. V gave up 0 bases and J gave up 1 base, with 5 bases separating them. The CDR3 length is 14 residues. Germline CDR1 MNHEY, CDR2 SVGAGI. CDR3 loop: CASSYSAGTDTQYF. CDR3 DNA: TGTGCCAGCAGTTACTCGGCCGGCACAGATACGCAGTATTTT.

The chain couples TRBV4-1 to TRBJ2-4; 8 positions agree with TRBD2. This CDR3 contains 16 residues. Germline CDR1 MGHRA, CDR2 YSYEKL. V shed 6 bases and J 6 bases; nucleotides not matched to a gene: 13. CDR3 sequence: CASRASWREEVNIQYF. The DNA for the CDR3 is TGCGCCAGCAGAGCCTCGTGGCGGGAGGAGGTAAACATTCAGTACTTC.

In the case of this clonotype: This could be a read error, since a much larger clone is one nucleotide away. The chain links TRBV29-1 to TRBJ2-6; 8 positions match TRBD1. The germline gives CDR1 SQVTM, CDR2 ANQGSEA. This CDR3 spans 13 amino acids. CDR3 region: CGVAGGRANVLTF. In DNA, the CDR3 is TGCGGCGTTGCAGGGGGCCGGGCCAACGTCCTGACTTTC.

Comment on this clonotype: The junction does not match germline at one end; this may be a read error. V is TRBV29-1 and J is TRBJ1-2; D gene unclear. The germline V gene has CDR1 SQVTM and CDR2 ANQGSEA. This CDR3 has 14 residues. The CDR3 sequence is CSDEAQPPNYGYTF. The DNA of the CDR3 is TGCAGCGATGAAGCACAACCCCCTAACTATGGCTACACCTTC.

This clonotype was detected only a few times. V usage is TRBV28 and J usage is TRBJ2-3; 11 positions match TRBD2. There are 18 residues in the CDR3. V lost 4 bases and J lost 3; bases outside the gene matches: 12. Germline V gives CDR1 MDHEN, CDR2 SYDVKM. The CDR3 nucleotides read TGTGCCAGCAGTTCTATACCGGGACTAGCGGATCCTACAGATACGCAGTATTTT. Its protein is CASSSIPGLADPTDTQYF.